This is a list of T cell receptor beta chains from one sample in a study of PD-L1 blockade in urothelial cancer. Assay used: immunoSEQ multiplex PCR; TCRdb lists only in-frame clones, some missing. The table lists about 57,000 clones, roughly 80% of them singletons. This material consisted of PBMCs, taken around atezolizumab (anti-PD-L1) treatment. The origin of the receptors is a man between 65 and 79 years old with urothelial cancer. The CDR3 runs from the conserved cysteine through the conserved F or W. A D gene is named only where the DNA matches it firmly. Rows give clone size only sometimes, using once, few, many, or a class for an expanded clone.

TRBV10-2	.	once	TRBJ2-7	TGCGCCAGCAGTGAGTCGACGGCGGGGCTGTCCTACGAGCAGTACTTC	CASSESTAGLSYEQYF
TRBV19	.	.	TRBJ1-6	TGTGCCAGTACCACAGGGACGAATTCACCCCTCCACTTT	CASTTGTNSPLHF
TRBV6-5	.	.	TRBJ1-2	TGTGCCAGCAGTTACTCAAGGAGGGCGATTGGCTACACCTTC	CASSYSRRAIGYTF
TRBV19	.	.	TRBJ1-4	TGTGCCAGTAGCCGGGGTCGGGAAAAACTGTTTTTT	CASSRGREKLFF
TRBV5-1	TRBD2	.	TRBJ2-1	TGCGCCAGCAGCTCCTCTGTTTGGGAGGGCCGGGGGAATGAGCAGTTCTTC	CASSSSVWEGRGNEQFF
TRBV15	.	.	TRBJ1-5	TGTGCCACCAGCAGAGAGTCCTCCGTGGAGAGGGATCAGCCCCAGCATTTT	CATSRESSVERDQPQHF
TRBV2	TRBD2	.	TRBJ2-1	TGTGCCAGCAGATTGGGACTAGCGGGGGGCGAGTTCTTC	CASRLGLAGGEFF
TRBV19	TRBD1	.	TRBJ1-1	TGTGCCAGTAGTACGGGACAGTGGGCTGAAGCTTTCTTT	CASSTGQWAEAFF
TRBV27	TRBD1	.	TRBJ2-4	TGTGCCAGCAGTGAGCAGGGACAGAGAGACATTCAGTACTTC	CASSEQGQRDIQYF
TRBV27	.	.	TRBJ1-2	TGTGCCAGCAGTTCTGACAAATATAACTATGGCTACACCTTC	CASSSDKYNYGYTF
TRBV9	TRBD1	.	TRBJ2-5	TGTGCCAGCAGCGAGTACTCCGGGACAGGGGGCTCCGAGACCCAGTACTTC	CASSEYSGTGGSETQYF
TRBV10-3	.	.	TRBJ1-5	TGTGCCACCGCAGGTACCAATAGCAATCAGCCCCAGCATTTT	CATAGTNSNQPQHF
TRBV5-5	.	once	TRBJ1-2	TGTGCCAGCAGCTTTACAGAGACGTATGGCTACACCTTC	CASSFTETYGYTF
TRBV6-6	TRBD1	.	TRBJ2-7	TGTGCCAGCAGGGGGACAGGGGTCCTCCTCGAGCAGTACTTC	CASRGTGVLLEQYF
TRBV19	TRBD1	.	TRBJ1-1	TGTGCCAGTAGTAAAAGACAGGGAGGAGAGGCGGAAGCTTTCTTT	CASSKRQGGEAEAFF
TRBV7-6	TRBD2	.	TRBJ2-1	TGTGCCAGCAGCTTAGGACTAGCGGGAGGGGGGTATGAGCAGTTCTTC	CASSLGLAGGGYEQFF
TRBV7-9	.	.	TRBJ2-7	TGTGCCAGCAGCTTAGGGGGCACTACCTACGAGCAGTACTTC	CASSLGGTTYEQYF
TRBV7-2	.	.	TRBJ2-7	TGTGCCAGCAGCTTAGTCGGGGGGCGCGAGCAGTACTTC	CASSLVGGREQYF
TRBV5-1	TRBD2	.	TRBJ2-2	TGCGCCAGCAGCCCATTAGCGGGAGGCCACACCGGGGAGCTGTTTTTT	CASSPLAGGHTGELFF